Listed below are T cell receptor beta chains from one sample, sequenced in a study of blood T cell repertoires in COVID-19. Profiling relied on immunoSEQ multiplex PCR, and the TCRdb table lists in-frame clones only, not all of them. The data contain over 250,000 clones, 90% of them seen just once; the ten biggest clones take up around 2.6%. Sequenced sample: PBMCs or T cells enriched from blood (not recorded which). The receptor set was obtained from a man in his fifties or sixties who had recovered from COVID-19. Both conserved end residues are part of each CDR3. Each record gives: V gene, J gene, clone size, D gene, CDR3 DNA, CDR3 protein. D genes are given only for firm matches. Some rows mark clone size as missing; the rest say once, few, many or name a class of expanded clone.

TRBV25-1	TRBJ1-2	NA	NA	TGTGCCAGCAGTGAATACGGAGCCGGAAACTCAGACTATGGCTACACCTTC	CASSEYGAGNSDYGYTF
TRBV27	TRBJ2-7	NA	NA	TGTGCCAGCGGGGGGGGCTCTCTGTACGAGCAGTACTTC	CASGGGSLYEQYF
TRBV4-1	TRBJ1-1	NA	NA	TGCGCCAGCAGCCAAGCTGGAGGGTTCACTGAAGCTTTCTTT	CASSQAGGFTEAFF
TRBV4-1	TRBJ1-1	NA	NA	TGCGCCAGCAGCCAATCCTGGGGGGGAACAACTGAAGCTTTCTTT	CASSQSWGGTTEAFF
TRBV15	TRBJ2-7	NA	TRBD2	TGTGCCACCAGCACTGGACTAGCGGACTACGAGCAGTACTTC	CATSTGLADYEQYF
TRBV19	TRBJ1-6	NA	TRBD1	TGTGCCAGTAGTACCTCCGGGACAGGGGGCTCACCCCTCCACTTT	CASSTSGTGGSPLHF
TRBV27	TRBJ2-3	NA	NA	TGTGCCAGCAGTCAAACGAGAGCAGATACGCAGTATTTT	CASSQTRADTQYF
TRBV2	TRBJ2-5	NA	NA	TGTGCCAGCCATGAGACCCAGTACTTC	CASHETQYF
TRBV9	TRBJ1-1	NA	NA	TGTGCCAGCAGCGTAGCTGGAGGGCTACGAAACACTGAAGCTTTCTTT	CASSVAGGLRNTEAFF
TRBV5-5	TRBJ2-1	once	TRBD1	TGTGCCAGCAGCATGGGACAGGGGGCGCGAAATGAGCAGTTCTTC	CASSMGQGARNEQFF
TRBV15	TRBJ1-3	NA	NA	TGTGCCGCAGGTACAGGGAGTTTTGGAAACACCATATATTTT	CAAGTGSFGNTIYF
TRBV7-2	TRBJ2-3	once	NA	TGTGCCAGCACACAGGTCCCTCGAGGCACAGATACGCAGTATTTT	CASTQVPRGTDTQYF
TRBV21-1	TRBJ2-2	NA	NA	TGTGCCAGCAGTAAGACTAGCGGGAGGGCCAGGAAGCTGTTTTTT	CASSKTSGRARKLFF
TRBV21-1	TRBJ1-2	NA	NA	TGTGCCAGCACCAGGGAGTCGAGGGACAGCAATTACTATGGCTACACCTTC	CASTRESRDSNYYGYTF
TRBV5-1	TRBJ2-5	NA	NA	TGCGCCAGCAGCTTGGGGGGGCAGTCCCAAGAGACCCAGTACTTC	CASSLGGQSQETQYF
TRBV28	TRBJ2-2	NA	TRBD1	TGTGCCAGCAGTCCACCTCCGGGACAGGGGGCACAGACCGGGGAGCTGTTTTTT	CASSPPPGQGAQTGELFF
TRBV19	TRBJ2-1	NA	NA	TGTGCCAGCCGTGGGGGGAGTGCCTACAATGAGCAGTTCTTC	CASRGGSAYNEQFF
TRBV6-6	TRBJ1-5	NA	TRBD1	TGTGCCAGCAGCCCCCCCCGACAGGGCCAAAATCAGCCCCAGCATTTT	CASSPPRQGQNQPQHF